This T cell receptor beta chain was documented in a study of blood T cells in healthy people across ages. Regarding the study as a whole: The unsorted PBMCs prevented any conclusive comparison of naive versus antigen-experienced cells. There were more naive CD4+ cells and higher diversity in long-lived donors than in aged donors.

Next came a second PCR, run for about 7 to 12 cycles, which used a sample-barcoded 5' primer along with a J-beta primer mix. TCRdb reprocessed the 5' RACE reads via MiXCR and lists one record per CDR3 protein. Of roughly 1.4 million distinct CDR3 sequences listed, approximately 63% are singletons. Per sample, a minimum of 6.5 million PBMCs were isolated. On this clonotype itself: Its cognate antigen is unknown.

Trimming shortened V by 0 bases and J by 4 bases, and 16 bases separated the two germline ends. Germline V gene lookup returns CDR1 MGHDK and CDR2 SYGVNS. CDR3 size: 16 residues. The sequence derives from a man aged 18 to 29 in good health. V and J are TRBV25-1 and TRBJ2-7; TRBD1 might be the D (6 bases). The material sequenced was blood. CDR3 amino acids: CASSEYRGSGFYEQYF. The CDR3 nucleotides read TGTGCCAGCAGTGAATACAGGGGCTCGGGGTTTTACGAGCAGTACTTC.